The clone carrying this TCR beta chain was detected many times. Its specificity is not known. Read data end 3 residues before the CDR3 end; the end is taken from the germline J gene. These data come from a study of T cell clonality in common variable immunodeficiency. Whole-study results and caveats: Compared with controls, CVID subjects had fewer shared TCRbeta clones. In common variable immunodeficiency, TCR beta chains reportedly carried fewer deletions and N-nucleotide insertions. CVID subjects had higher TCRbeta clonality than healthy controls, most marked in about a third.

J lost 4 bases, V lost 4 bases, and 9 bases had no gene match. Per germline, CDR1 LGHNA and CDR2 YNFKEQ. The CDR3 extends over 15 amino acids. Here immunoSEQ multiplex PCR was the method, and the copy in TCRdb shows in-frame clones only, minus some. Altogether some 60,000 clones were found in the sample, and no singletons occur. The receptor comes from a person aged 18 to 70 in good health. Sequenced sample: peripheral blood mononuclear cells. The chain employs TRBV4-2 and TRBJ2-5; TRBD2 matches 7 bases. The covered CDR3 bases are TGTGCCAGCAGCCTAATGGGGGGGGTTGCAGAGACC. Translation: CASSLMGGVAET. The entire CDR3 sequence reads CASSLMGGVAETQYF.